This TCR beta chain is drawn from a study of cytomegalovirus exposure and HLA in healthy donors. J was trimmed by 0 bases and V by 2 bases; bases with no gene match: 3. Germline CDR1 is MNHNY and CDR2 is SVGAGI (reference sequence). The CDR3 totals 15 residues. The primer mix had 60 Vbeta and 13 Jbeta primers. Data came from immunoSEQ multiplex PCR; TCRdb stores just in-frame clones and leaves some out. The sample has more than 100,000 clones; around 87% are singletons. The receptor was isolated from a woman aged 25-40 years in good health and CMV-seronegative. This chain joins TRBV6-6 and TRBJ1-1, with 7 bases aligning to TRBD1. The sample consisted of PBMCs. The CDR3 protein is CASSYDRDMNTEAFF. CDR3 DNA: TGTGCCAGCAGTTACGACAGGGATATGAACACTGAAGCTTTCTTT.